These 5 T cell receptor beta chains originate from one sample sequenced in a study of cytomegalovirus exposure and HLA in healthy donors. The PCR was carried out with 60 Vbeta primers and 13 Jbeta primers. The assay was immunoSEQ multiplex PCR, and TCRdb's table has in-frame clones only and misses some. Of 100,000 to 150,000 clones in the sample, around 67% were seen once. The sample consisted of PBMCs. The receptors shown here come from a woman aged 40 to 55 in good health and CMV-seropositive.

The chain employs TRBV5-4 and TRBJ2-5; tentatively, D is TRBD1 (6 bases). V gave up 3 bases and J gave up 5 bases, with 14 bases separating them. Germline loops: CDR1 SGHNT, CDR2 YYREEE (reference sequence). The length of the CDR3 is 14 residues. The CDR3 spells CASSYVQGTETQYF. DNA for the CDR3: TGTGCCAGCAGCTACGTGCAGGGGACGGAGACCCAGTACTTC.

A single count supports this clone. A read error may account for a junction end that differs from germline. J is TRBJ2-7 and V is TRBV27, with 10 bases that match TRBD1. The CDR3 loop spans 14 amino acids. Germline V gene sequence: CDR1 MNHEY, CDR2 SMNVEV (reference sequence). CDR3 sequence (DNA): TGTGCCAGCAGTAGGGACAGGGGATCGTACGGGCAGTACTTC. This sequence encodes CASSRDRGSYGQYF.

The chain is built from TRBV14 and TRBJ1-1; D gene unclear. The ends were cut back, 1 base at V and 2 bases at J, with 5 bases in the middle. The germline V gene has CDR1 SGHDN and CDR2 FVKESK. There are 13 residues in the CDR3. The CDR3 DNA follows: TGTGCCAGCAGCCAAGGAGGTAACACTGAAGCTTTCTTT. It encodes CASSQGGNTEAFF. The full variable domain, with the rest looked up from reference TRBV14 and TRBJ1-1, is EAGVTQFPSHSVIEKGQTVTLRCDPISGHDNLYWYRRVMGKEIKFLLHFVKESKQDESGMPNNRFLAERTGGTYSTLKVQPAELEDSGVYFCASSQGGNTEAFFGQGTRLTVV.

V and J are TRBV5-8 and TRBJ1-1; TRBD1 is a possible D gene (5 bases). The CDR3 sequence is 18 residues long. Germline lookup yields CDR1 SGHTS and CDR2 YDEGEE. Trimming shortened V by 0 bases and J by 2 bases, and 20 bases separated the two germline ends. The chain's CDR3 is CASSLAGGARGINTEAFF. As DNA, the CDR3 is TGTGCCAGCAGCTTGGCCGGAGGGGCCCGAGGAATAAACACTGAAGCTTTCTTT. The complete variable domain, with remaining parts taken from reference TRBV5-8 and TRBJ1-1, reads EAGVTQSPTHLIKTRGQQATLRCSPISGHTSVYWYQQALGLGLQFLLWYDEGEERNRGNFPPRFSGRQFPNYSSELNVNALELEDSALYLCASSLAGGARGINTEAFFGQGTRLTVV.

This chain connects TRBV9 to TRBJ2-7; 9 bases are shared with TRBD1. Germline CDR1 reads SGDLS; CDR2 reads YYNGEE. V shed 0 bases and J 2 bases; nucleotides not matched to a gene: 3. The CDR3 is made up of 15 amino acids. CDR3 nucleotides: TGTGCCAGCAGCGTAGGGACAGGGGATCCCTACGAGCAGTACTTC. This gives the protein CASSVGTGDPYEQYF.